These 6 T cell receptor beta chains originate from one sample sequenced in a study of Tregs in tolerant kidney transplant recipients. Profiling relied on immunoSEQ multiplex PCR, and the TCRdb table lists in-frame clones only, not all of them. The sample includes tens of thousands of clones. Sample: CD4+ T cells from blood, taken before the transplant. The source of these receptors is a human donor who received a combined kidney and bone marrow transplant.

Worth noting for this clone: The read is 3 residues too short to cover the CDR3 end, so that end is filled in from the germline J gene. V usage is TRBV30 and J usage is TRBJ1-4; no clear D. V lost 3 bases and J lost 8, with 13 bases in between. The germline V gene has CDR1 GTSNPN and CDR2 SVGIG (reference sequence). The CDR3 is 13 residues long. The CDR3 DNA, read in part, is TGTGCCTGGAGAGGAGGGCCCAAAGAAAAA. Its translation is CAWRGGPKEK. The CDR3 in full is CAWRGGPKEKLFF.

The part of the CDR3 DNA that was read is TGTGCCAGCAGCCTACGGGGGGGGATGAGCGAG. Translation gives CASSLRGGMSE. The whole CDR3 protein is CASSLRGGMSEQYF. The genes are TRBV7-9 and TRBJ2-7, with 8 bases lining up with TRBD2. The CDR3 end is not reached by the read, which stops 3 residues before it; the germline J gene fills it in. The CDR3 totals 14 residues. CDR1 is SEHNR, CDR2 FQNEAQ, per germline (reference sequence). The junction had 9 bases not matched to a gene; V was cut back by 5 bases and J by 6 bases.

A word on this clone: The read halts 3 residues ahead of the CDR3 end, with the missing end drawn from the germline J gene. The rearrangement links TRBV5-1 to TRBJ1-2; 8 nucleotides line up with TRBD1. In germline, CDR1 is SGHRS, CDR2 YFSETQ. Trimming took 3 bases from V and 4 from J; bases not matched to a gene: 8. The CDR3 contains 15 residues. The part of the CDR3 DNA that was read is TGCGCCAGCAGCTCGGGACAGGTATATTCCTATGGC. This translates into CASSSGQVYSYG. The CDR3, in full, reads CASSSGQVYSYGYTF.

Of note for this clone: The CDR3 end falls 3 residues outside the read, so it is completed with the germline J gene. V and J are TRBV19 and TRBJ1-2; a possible D gene is TRBD1 (5 bases). The CDR3 consists of 15 residues. Between the trimmed V and J ends, which lost 0 bases and 4 bases, there was a span of 12 bases. Per the germline V gene, CDR1 is LNHDA and CDR2 is SQIVND (reference sequence). CDR3 bases read: TGTGCCAGTAGTATAGATCTGACGGGACTCTATGGC. As protein: CASSIDLTGLYG. In full, the CDR3 reads CASSIDLTGLYGYTF.

A remark on this clone: Sequencing ends 3 residues short of the CDR3 end; the germline J gene provides the rest. The chain combines TRBV7-9 with TRBJ1-4; D remains ambiguous. The V end was cut by 1 base, the J end by 2 bases, with 5 bases between. CDR1 is SEHNR, CDR2 FQNEAQ, per germline (reference sequence). CDR3 size: 14 residues. CDR3 DNA (partial): TGTGCCAGCAGCTTAGGAGGGACTAATGAAAAA. This sequence encodes CASSLGGTNEK. The complete CDR3 protein is CASSLGGTNEKLFF.

In the case of this clone: The DNA ends 3 residues before the CDR3 does, and the rest of the CDR3 is filled in from the germline J gene. The V gene is TRBV6-2 or TRBV6-3, the J gene TRBJ2-5, with a possible D match to TRBD2 (6 bases). CDR3 length equals 15 residues. Per the germline V gene, CDR1 is MNHEY and CDR2 is SVGEGT. V was clipped by 2 bases and J by 2 bases, with 12 bases between them. The CDR3 loop reads CASSYDKSGQETQYF. CDR3 bases read: TGTGCCAGCAGTTACGATAAGAGCGGGCAAGAGACC.